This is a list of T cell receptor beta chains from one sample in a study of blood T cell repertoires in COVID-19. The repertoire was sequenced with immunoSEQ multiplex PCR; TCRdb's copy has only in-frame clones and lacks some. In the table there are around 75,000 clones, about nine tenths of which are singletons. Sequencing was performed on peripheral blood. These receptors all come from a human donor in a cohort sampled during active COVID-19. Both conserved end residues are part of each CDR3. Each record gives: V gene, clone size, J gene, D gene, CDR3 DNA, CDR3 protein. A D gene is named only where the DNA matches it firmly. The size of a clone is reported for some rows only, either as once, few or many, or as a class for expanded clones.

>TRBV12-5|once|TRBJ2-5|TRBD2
TGTGCTAGTGGTTCCCTGAGCGGGGGGGCCCAGTACTTC
CASGSLSGGAQYF
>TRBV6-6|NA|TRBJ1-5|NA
TGTGCCACTGGACAATTTAGCAATCAGCCCCAGCATTTT
CATGQFSNQPQHF
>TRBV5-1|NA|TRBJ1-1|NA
TGCGCCAGCAGCCCCGGACAGACGAACACTGAAGCTTTCTTT
CASSPGQTNTEAFF
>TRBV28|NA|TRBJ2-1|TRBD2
TGTGCCAGCAGCCGGCTACTAGCGGGAGTAGGTGAGCAGTTCTTC
CASSRLLAGVGEQFF
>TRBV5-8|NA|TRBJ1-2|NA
TGTGCCAGCAGTTTGGGATCCGGGTCCCGGCAACTCTATGGCTACACCTTC
CASSLGSGSRQLYGYTF
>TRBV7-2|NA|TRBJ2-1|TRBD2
TGTGCCGGAAATCTAGCGGGCCACAACAATGAGCAGTTCTTC
CAGNLAGHNNEQFF
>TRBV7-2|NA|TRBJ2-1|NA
TGTGCCAGCAGCTTAGAGGGCGGGGGCCTCTGGGGCAATGAGCAGTTCTTC
CASSLEGGGLWGNEQFF
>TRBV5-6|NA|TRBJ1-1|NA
TGTGCCAGCAGCTTGACAGGCGGTAACACTGAAGCTTTCTTT
CASSLTGGNTEAFF
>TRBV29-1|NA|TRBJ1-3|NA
TGCAGCGTTGTTAGGGGCTCTGGAAACACCATATATTTT
CSVVRGSGNTIYF
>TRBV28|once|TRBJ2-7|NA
TGTGCCTGCAGCCGCTACGAGCAGTACTTC
CACSRYEQYF
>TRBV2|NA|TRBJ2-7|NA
TGTGCCAGCAGTGAAGGTATGTTCTACGAGCAGTACTTC
CASSEGMFYEQYF
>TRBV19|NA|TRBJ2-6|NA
TGTGCCAGCCATATTGGGAGCTCTGGGGCCAACGTCCTGACTTTC
CASHIGSSGANVLTF
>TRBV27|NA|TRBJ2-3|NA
TGTGCCAGCAGTTTATTTGGGGGCCGCACAGATACGCAGTATTTT
CASSLFGGRTDTQYF
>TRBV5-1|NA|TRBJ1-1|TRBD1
TGCGCCAGCAGCTTGGTCGACAGGGTGAACACTGAAGCTTTCTTT
CASSLVDRVNTEAFF
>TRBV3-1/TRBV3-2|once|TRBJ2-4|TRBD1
TGTGCCAGCAGCCAAGTGCCGGGACAGGGGAAGGGGACCAAAAACATTCAGTACTTC
CASSQVPGQGKGTKNIQYF
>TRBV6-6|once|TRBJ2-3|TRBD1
TGTGCCAGCAGTTTTCGGACAGGGTTCCCAGATACGCAGTATTTT
CASSFRTGFPDTQYF
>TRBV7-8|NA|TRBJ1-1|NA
TGTGCCAGCAGCTTAGGCGCACGGGGGTACACTGAAGCTTTCTTT
CASSLGARGYTEAFF
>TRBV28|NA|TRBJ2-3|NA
TGTGCCAGCAGTTTGCCCGGTGAATCGGATACGCAGTATTTT
CASSLPGESDTQYF
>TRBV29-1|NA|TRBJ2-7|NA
TGCAGCGTTGAAGGCGGGGCCTACGAGCAGTACTTC
CSVEGGAYEQYF
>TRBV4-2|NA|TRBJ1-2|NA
TGTGCCAGCAGCCGCTCGACCGCAGGGCGAGCTAACTATGGCTACACCTTC
CASSRSTAGRANYGYTF
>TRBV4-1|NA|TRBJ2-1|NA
TGCGCCAGCAGCCCAGCCGGGCAGGGGCACAATGAGCAGTTCTTC
CASSPAGQGHNEQFF
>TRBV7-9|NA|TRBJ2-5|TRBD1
TGTGCCAGCAGCCTTGGGGACAGGGGGCGAGAGACCCAGTACTTC
CASSLGDRGRETQYF
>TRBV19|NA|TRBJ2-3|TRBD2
TGTGCCAGTAGTATCTACGCGGGGGGCAGCACAGATACGCAGTATTTT
CASSIYAGGSTDTQYF
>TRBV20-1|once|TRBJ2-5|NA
TGCAGTCTTTATTCGGGGACCCAGTACTTC
CSLYSGTQYF
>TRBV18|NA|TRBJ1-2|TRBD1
TGTGCCAGCTCACAGCGGGACAGGGATTTAAGTGGCTACACCTTC
CASSQRDRDLSGYTF
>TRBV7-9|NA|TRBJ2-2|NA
TGTGCCAGCAGTGTTGCGAACAGGGCTCCCACCGGGGAGCTGTTTTTT
CASSVANRAPTGELFF
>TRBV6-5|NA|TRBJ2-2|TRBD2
TGTGCCAGCAGTTTCGAAAGCGGGACTAACACCGGGGAGCTGTTTTTT
CASSFESGTNTGELFF
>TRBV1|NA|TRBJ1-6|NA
TGCACCAGCAGCCATCCCGTGTTTATAAGGGGACTAGGTGATTCACCCCTCCACTTT
CTSSHPVFIRGLGDSPLHF
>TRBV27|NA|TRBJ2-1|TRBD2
TGTGCCAGCAGTTTAAGACTAGCGAATGAGCAGTTCTTC
CASSLRLANEQFF
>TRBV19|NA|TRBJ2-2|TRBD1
TGTGCCAGTAGTATGAGGAGGCAGGGGGTCACCGGGGAGCTGTTTTTT
CASSMRRQGVTGELFF
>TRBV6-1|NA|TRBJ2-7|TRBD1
TGTGCCAGCAGTGAAAGAGGACAGGGGGCCTACGAGCAGTACTTC
CASSERGQGAYEQYF
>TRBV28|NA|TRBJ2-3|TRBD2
TGTGCCAGCACCCGAAGTAGCGGGGCTGACGGCACGCAGTATTTT
CASTRSSGADGTQYF
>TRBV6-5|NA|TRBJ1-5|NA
TGTGCCAGCAGTTATAAGGGGGGGGGCCAGCCCCAGCATTTT
CASSYKGGGQPQHF
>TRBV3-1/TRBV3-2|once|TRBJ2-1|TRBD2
TGTGCCAGCAGCCAAGAAAGCCCACTAGCGGGAGTTCTTAATGAGCAGTTCTTC
CASSQESPLAGVLNEQFF
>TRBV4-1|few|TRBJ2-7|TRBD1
TGCGCCAGCAGCCCCCCGAGGGCAGGGGGTCACGAGCAGTACTTC
CASSPPRAGGHEQYF
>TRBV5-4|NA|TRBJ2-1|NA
TGTGCCAGCAGCTTGGCAGACAATGAGCAGTTCTTC
CASSLADNEQFF
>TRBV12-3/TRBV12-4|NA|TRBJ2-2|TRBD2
TGTGCCAGCAGCCATAGCGGGAGTGGGGAGCTGTTTTTT
CASSHSGSGELFF
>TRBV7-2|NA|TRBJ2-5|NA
TGTGCCAGCAGCTTAGCAGGGGCCGGGGAGACCCAGTACTTC
CASSLAGAGETQYF
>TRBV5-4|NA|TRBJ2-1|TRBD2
TGTGCCAGCAGCTCCGGGACTAGCGAGATCTACAATGAGCAGTTCTTC
CASSSGTSEIYNEQFF
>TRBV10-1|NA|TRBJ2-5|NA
TGCGCCAGCAGTGAAGGGAGAGACCAAGAGACCCAGTACTTC
CASSEGRDQETQYF
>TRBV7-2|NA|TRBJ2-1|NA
TGTGCCAGCAGCTTAGCCTTAGGAGCCTTGGTCGAGCAGTTCTTC
CASSLALGALVEQFF
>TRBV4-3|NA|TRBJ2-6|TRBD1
TGCGCCAGCAGCCAAGATCTGGCAGGGGGCTGGTCTGGGGCCAACGTCCTGACTTTC
CASSQDLAGGWSGANVLTF
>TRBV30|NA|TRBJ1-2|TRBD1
TGTGCCTGGAAAGGACAGGGGACTAACTATGGCTACACCTTC
CAWKGQGTNYGYTF
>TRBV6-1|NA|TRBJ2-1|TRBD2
TGTGCCAGCAGTGAACTGACTAGCGGGGTGTACAATGAGCAGTTCTTC
CASSELTSGVYNEQFF
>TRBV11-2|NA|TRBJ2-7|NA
TGTGCCAGCAGCTTAGCGGGAGAGGGCTCCTACGAGCAGTACTTC
CASSLAGEGSYEQYF
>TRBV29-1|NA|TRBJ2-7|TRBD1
TGCAGCGTTTTACTCCGGGACAGGAACTACGAGCAGTACTTC
CSVLLRDRNYEQYF
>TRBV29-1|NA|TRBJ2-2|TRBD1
TGCAGCGTTGCCTCCGGGACAGCGAACACCGGGGAGCTGTTTTTT
CSVASGTANTGELFF
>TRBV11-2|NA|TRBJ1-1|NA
TGTGCCAGCACCGAAGGACAGCCGAACACTGAAGCTTTCTTT
CASTEGQPNTEAFF
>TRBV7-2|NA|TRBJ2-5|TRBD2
TGTGCCAGTTCGCTCGGACTAGCGGGCGGCCGGGGCCGAGAGACCCAGTACTTC
CASSLGLAGGRGRETQYF
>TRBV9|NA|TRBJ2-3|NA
TGTGCCAGCAGCGTAGGGAGTCCAGATACGCAGTATTTT
CASSVGSPDTQYF